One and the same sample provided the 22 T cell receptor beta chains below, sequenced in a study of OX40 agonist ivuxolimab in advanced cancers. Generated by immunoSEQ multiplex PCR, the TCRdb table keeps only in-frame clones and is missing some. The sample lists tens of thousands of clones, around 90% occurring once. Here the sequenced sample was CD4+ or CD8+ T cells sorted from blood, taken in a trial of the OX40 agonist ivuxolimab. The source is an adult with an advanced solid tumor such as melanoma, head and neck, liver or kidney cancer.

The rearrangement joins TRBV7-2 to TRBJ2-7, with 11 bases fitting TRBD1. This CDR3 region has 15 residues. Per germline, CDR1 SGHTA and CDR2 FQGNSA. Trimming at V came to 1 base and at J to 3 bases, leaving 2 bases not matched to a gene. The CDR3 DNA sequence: TGTGCCAGCAGCTTAGGGACAGGGGGCTACTACGAGCAGTACTTC. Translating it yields CASSLGTGGYYEQYF.

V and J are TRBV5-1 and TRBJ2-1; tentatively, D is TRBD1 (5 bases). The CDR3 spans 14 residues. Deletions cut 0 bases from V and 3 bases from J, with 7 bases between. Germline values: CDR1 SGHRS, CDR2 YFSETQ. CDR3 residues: CASSLGGYYNEQFF. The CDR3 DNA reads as TGCGCCAGCAGCTTGGGGGGCTACTACAATGAGCAGTTCTTC.

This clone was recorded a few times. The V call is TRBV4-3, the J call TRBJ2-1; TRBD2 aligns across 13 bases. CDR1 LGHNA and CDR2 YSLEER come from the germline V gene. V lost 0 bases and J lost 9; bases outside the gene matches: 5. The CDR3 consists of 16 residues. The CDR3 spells CASSQDRTSGSSEQFF. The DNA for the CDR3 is TGCGCCAGCAGCCAAGATCGGACTAGCGGGAGTAGTGAGCAGTTCTTC.

The CDR3 sequence: CASSQDTVRRLSSYNEQFF. The CDR3, as DNA: TGCGCCAGCAGCCAAGATACGGTAAGGCGGCTGAGCTCCTACAATGAGCAGTTCTTC. The rearrangement links TRBV4-1 to TRBJ2-1; D is unclear. Trimming took 0 bases from V and 0 from J, leaving 18 bases between them. From germline, CDR1 is MGHRA and CDR2 YSYEKL. The CDR3 covers 19 residues.

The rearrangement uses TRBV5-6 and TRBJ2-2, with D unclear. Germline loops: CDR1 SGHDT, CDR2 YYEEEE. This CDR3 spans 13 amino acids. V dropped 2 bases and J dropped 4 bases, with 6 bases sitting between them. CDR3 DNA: TGTGCCAGCAGCTTCACCTTCACCGGGGAGCTGTTTTTT. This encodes CASSFTFTGELFF.

The CDR3 loop reads CASTRDGTYEQYF. The CDR3 DNA is TGTGCCAGCACAAGGGACGGGACCTACGAGCAGTACTTC. The genes are TRBV6-5 and TRBJ2-7, with D perhaps being TRBD1 or TRBD2 (5 bases each). The V end was cut by 7 bases, the J end by 2 bases, with 12 bases between. Germline V lookup: CDR1 MNHEY, CDR2 SVGAGI. This CDR3 comprises 13 residues.

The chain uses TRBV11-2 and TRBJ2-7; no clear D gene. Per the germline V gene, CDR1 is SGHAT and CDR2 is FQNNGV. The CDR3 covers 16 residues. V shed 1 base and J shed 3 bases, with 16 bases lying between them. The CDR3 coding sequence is TGTGCCAGCAGCTTAGGTGTCTCGGCGGAGCTCTACGAGCAGTACTTC. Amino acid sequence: CASSLGVSAELYEQYF.

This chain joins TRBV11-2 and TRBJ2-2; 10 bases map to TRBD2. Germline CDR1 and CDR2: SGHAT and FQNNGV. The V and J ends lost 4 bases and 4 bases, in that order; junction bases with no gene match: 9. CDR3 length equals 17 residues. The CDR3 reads CASSSTQREGVTGELFF. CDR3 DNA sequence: TGTGCCAGCAGCTCCACTCAGCGGGAGGGGGTCACCGGGGAGCTGTTTTTT.

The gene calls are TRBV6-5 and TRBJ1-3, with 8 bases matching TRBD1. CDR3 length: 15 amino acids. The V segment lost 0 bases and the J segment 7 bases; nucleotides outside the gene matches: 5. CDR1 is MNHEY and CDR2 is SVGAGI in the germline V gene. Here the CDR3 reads CASSYSGQAGNTIYF. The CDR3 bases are TGTGCCAGCAGTTACTCGGGACAGGCGGGGAACACCATATATTTT.

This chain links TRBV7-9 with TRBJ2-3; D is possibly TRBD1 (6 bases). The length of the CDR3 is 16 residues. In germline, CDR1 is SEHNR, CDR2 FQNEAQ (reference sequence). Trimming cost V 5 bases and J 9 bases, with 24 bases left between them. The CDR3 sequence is CASSPSTRTGRYTQYF. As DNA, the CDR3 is TGTGCCAGCAGCCCCTCTACTAGAACAGGGAGATACACGCAGTATTTT.

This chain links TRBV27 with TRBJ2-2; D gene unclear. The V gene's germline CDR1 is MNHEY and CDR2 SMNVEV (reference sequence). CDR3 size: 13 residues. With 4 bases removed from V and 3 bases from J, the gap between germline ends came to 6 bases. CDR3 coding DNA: TGTGCCAGCAGTTACGGTGACACCGGGGAGCTGTTTTTT. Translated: CASSYGDTGELFF.

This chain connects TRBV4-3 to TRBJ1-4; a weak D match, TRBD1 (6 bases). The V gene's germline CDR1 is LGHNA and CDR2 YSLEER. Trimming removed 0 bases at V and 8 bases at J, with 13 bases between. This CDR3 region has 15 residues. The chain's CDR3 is CASSQDRGSGEKLFF. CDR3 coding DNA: TGCGCCAGCAGCCAAGACAGGGGATCGGGCGAAAAACTGTTTTTT.

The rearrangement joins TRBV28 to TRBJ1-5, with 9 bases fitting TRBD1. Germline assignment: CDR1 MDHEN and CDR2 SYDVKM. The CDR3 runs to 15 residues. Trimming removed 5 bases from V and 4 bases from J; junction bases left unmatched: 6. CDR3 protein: CASSLGQGGNQPQHF. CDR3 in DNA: TGTGCCAGCAGTCTGGGACAGGGAGGAAATCAGCCCCAGCATTTT. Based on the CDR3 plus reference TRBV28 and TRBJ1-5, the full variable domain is DVKVTQSSRYLVKRTGEKVFLECVQDMDHENMFWYRQDPGLGLRLIYFSYDVKMKEKGDIPEGYSVSREKKERFSLILESASTNQTSMYLCASSLGQGGNQPQHFGDGTRLSIL.

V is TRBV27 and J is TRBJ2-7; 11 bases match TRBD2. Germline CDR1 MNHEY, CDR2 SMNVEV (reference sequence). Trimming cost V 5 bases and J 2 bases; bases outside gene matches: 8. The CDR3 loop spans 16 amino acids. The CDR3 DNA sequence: TGTGCCAGCAGTCTAAGGGGACTAGCGGTCCCCTACGAGCAGTACTTC. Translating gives CASSLRGLAVPYEQYF.

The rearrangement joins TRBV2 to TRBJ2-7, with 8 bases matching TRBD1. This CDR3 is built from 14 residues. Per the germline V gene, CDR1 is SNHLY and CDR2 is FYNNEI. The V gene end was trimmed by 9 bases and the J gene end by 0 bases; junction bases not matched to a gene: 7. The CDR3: CASRQGISSYEQYF. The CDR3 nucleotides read TGTGCCAGTCGACAGGGGATAAGCTCCTACGAGCAGTACTTC.

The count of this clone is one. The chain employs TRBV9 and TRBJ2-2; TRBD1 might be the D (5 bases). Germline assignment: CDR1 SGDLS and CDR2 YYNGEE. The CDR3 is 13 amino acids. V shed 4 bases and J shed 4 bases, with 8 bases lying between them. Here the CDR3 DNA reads TGTGCCAGCAGCTCAGGGCGCACCGGGGAGCTGTTTTTT. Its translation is CASSSGRTGELFF.

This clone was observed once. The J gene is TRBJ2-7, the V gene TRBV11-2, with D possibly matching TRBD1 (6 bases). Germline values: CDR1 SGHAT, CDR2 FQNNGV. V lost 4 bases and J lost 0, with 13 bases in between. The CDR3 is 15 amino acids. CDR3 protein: CASSYSDSGSYEQYF. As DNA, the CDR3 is TGTGCCAGCAGCTATTCGGACAGTGGCTCCTACGAGCAGTACTTC.

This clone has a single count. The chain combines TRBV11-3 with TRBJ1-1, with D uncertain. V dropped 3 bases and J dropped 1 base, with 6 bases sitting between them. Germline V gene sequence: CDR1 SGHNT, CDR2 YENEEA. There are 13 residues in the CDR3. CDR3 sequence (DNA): TGTGCCAGCAGCTTCTCAGGGAACACTGAAGCTTTCTTT. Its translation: CASSFSGNTEAFF.

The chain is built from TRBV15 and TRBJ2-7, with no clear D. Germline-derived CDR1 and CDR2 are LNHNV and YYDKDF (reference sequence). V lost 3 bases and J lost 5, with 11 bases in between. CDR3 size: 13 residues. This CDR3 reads CATSSLQVDEQYF. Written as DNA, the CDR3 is TGTGCCACCAGCAGCCTCCAAGTCGACGAGCAGTACTTC.

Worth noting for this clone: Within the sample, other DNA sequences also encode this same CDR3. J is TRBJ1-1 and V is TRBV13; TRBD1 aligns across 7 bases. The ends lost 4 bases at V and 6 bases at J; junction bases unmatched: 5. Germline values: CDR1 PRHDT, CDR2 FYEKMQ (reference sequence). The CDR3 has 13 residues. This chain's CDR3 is CASSSRGPAEAFF. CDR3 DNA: TGTGCCAGCAGCTCAAGGGGGCCAGCTGAAGCTTTCTTT.

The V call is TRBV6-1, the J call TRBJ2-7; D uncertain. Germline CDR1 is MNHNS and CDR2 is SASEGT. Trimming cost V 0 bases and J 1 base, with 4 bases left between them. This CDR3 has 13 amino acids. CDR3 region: CASSEAQSYEQYF. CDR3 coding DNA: TGTGCCAGCAGTGAAGCGCAGTCCTACGAGCAGTACTTC.

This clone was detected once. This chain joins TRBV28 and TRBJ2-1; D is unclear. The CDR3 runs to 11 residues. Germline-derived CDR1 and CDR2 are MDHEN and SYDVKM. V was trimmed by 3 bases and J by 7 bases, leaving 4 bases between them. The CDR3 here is CASSFSNEQFF. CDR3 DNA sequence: TGTGCCAGCAGTTTCAGTAATGAGCAGTTCTTC. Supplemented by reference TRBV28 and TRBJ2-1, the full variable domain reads DVKVTQSSRYLVKRTGEKVFLECVQDMDHENMFWYRQDPGLGLRLIYFSYDVKMKEKGDIPEGYSVSREKKERFSLILESASTNQTSMYLCASSFSNEQFFGPGTRLTVL.